The 14 T cell receptor beta chains listed next were all sequenced from one sample in a study of T cell changes during pregnancy in multiple sclerosis. TCRdb's copy holds only in-frame clones and misses some; the assay was immunoSEQ multiplex PCR. The sample comprises about 40,000 clones, over 75% of which are singletons, and approximately 0.44% rests with the top ten. Sample: CD4+ T cells from peripheral blood mononuclear cells, taken in the third trimester of pregnancy. The receptors come from a female donor with multiple sclerosis, enrolled in a pregnancy study.

This clone is a singleton in its sample. The genes are TRBV5-1 and TRBJ2-7; possible D gene TRBD2, 6 bases. With 7 bases removed from V and 3 bases from J, the gap between germline ends came to 14 bases. The CDR3 is 13 amino acids. Germline loops: CDR1 SGHRS, CDR2 YFSETQ. CDR3 nucleotides: TGCGCCAGCCGCCCCTCCGGGGGCTACGAGCAGTACTTC. The encoded protein is CASRPSGGYEQYF. Together with reference TRBV5-1 and TRBJ2-7, the CDR3 gives the full variable domain: KAGVTQTPRYLIKTRGQQVTLSCSPISGHRSVSWYQQTPGQGLQFLFEYFSETQRNKGNFPGRFSGRQFSNSRSEMNVSTLELGDSALYLCASRPSGGYEQYFGPGTRLTVT.

The gene calls are TRBV11-3 and TRBJ1-5; D call uncertain. This CDR3 has 15 amino acids. Germline V CDR1 and CDR2: SGHNT, YENEEA. V lost 8 bases and J lost 0, with 14 bases in between. DNA of the CDR3: TGTGCCAGCTCTGAGGGATCCTATAGCAATCAGCCCCAGCATTTT. Translating gives CASSEGSYSNQPQHF.

This sequence joins TRBV7-9 and TRBJ2-4, with 8 bases lining up with TRBD2. V shed 5 bases and J 0 bases; nucleotides not matched to a gene: 0. Germline CDR1 is SEHNR and CDR2 is FQNEAQ (reference sequence). This CDR3 has 14 amino acids. This CDR3 is CASSREGAKNIQYF. CDR3 DNA sequence: TGTGCCAGCAGCCGGGAGGGAGCCAAAAACATTCAGTACTTC.

CDR3 amino acids: CASSDPGGETQYF. DNA of the CDR3: TGTGCCAGTAGTGACCCTGGCGGAGAGACCCAGTACTTC. This sequence joins TRBV19 and TRBJ2-5; D is ambiguous. The CDR3 is 13 residues long. The germline gives CDR1 LNHDA, CDR2 SQIVND (reference sequence). The V end lost 5 bases, the J end lost 4 bases, and 11 bases lay between the germline ends.

This sequence joins TRBV5-1 and TRBJ2-1; a weak D match, TRBD1 (5 bases). The CDR3 sequence is 16 residues long. CDR1 and CDR2 (germline): SGHRS, YFSETQ. Trimming pared 1 base from V and 4 bases from J, leaving 15 bases between. CDR3 DNA: TGCGCCAGCAGCTTGCCGGACATGGGATTGTACAATGAGCAGTTCTTC. Amino acid sequence: CASSLPDMGLYNEQFF.

This chain connects TRBV5-1 to TRBJ2-3; 7 nucleotides line up with TRBD1. The CDR3 totals 15 residues. Per germline, CDR1 SGHRS and CDR2 YFSETQ. V trimming: 2 bases; J trimming: 2 bases; junction bases outside the gene matches: 5. Here the CDR3 DNA reads TGCGCCAGCAGCTTTAAGGGGGCAACCACAGATACGCAGTATTTT. As protein: CASSFKGATTDTQYF.

The sample holds one count of this clone. V and J are TRBV11-2 and TRBJ1-1; no firm D call. Trimming took 8 bases from V and 0 from J, leaving 10 bases between them. Looked up from germline, CDR1 is SGHAT and CDR2 is FQNNGV. The CDR3 is 13 amino acids. The CDR3 spells CASGVTLNTEAFF. CDR3 DNA sequence: TGTGCCAGCGGAGTCACGCTGAACACTGAAGCTTTCTTT.

This chain joins TRBV7-9 and TRBJ2-7; TRBD2 matches 12 bases. CDR1 and CDR2 from the germline V gene are SEHNR and FQNEAQ (reference sequence). After removal of 2 bases from V and 2 bases from J, the junction contained 7 bases not matched to a gene. The CDR3 totals 17 residues. CDR3 sequence (DNA): TGTGCCAGCAGCTTATATCAGGGACTAGCGGGCGCCTACGAGCAGTACTTC. Its protein is CASSLYQGLAGAYEQYF.

The chain has TRBV11-2 and TRBJ2-7; 7 bases agree with TRBD1. V shed 4 bases, J shed 1 base, and the junction held 4 bases outside the gene matches. Germline V CDR1 and CDR2: SGHAT, FQNNGV. The length of the CDR3 is 14 residues. For the CDR3, the DNA is TGTGCCAGCAGCTCGACGACAGGGTCCTACGAGCAGTACTTC. It specifies CASSSTTGSYEQYF.

This sequence joins TRBV6-5 and TRBJ1-5; TRBD1 agrees at 7 bases. The junction had 6 bases not matched to a gene; V was cut back by 5 bases and J by 2 bases. This CDR3 has 15 amino acids. Germline values: CDR1 MNHEY, CDR2 SVGAGI. In nucleotides, the CDR3 is TGTGCCAGCAGTACCCGTGGACAGGGCAATCAGCCCCAGCATTTT. Residues: CASSTRGQGNQPQHF.

The V gene is TRBV28, the J gene TRBJ1-5, with TRBD1 as a possible D gene (5 bases). Trimming took off 8 bases at V and 2 bases at J, with 10 bases between the two ends. Germline V gives CDR1 MDHEN, CDR2 SYDVKM. This CDR3 contains 13 residues. CDR3 DNA: TGTGCCAGCCGTGGGGGGGGCAATCAGCCCCAGCATTTT. As protein: CASRGGGNQPQHF.

The chain combines TRBV20-1 with TRBJ2-7, with D possibly being TRBD2 (6 bases). V dropped 6 bases and J dropped 6 bases, with 12 bases sitting between them. Germline lookup yields CDR1 DFQATT and CDR2 SNEGSKA (reference sequence). CDR3 length equals 11 residues. The CDR3 reads CSAQTGGEQYF. The CDR3 DNA reads as TGCAGTGCCCAGACCGGGGGCGAGCAGTACTTC.

The V and J genes are TRBV6-4 and TRBJ1-2; the match to TRBD1 covers 8 bases. Germline assignment: CDR1 MRHNA and CDR2 SNTAGT. Losses at the gene ends were 5 bases for V and 3 bases for J; bases not matched to a gene: 8. The CDR3 covers 15 residues. DNA for the CDR3: TGTGCCAGCAGTTACACCGGGACAGGCGACTATGGCTACACCTTC. Amino acid sequence: CASSYTGTGDYGYTF.

The chain recombines TRBV7-9 with TRBJ2-3; 8 bases agree with TRBD1. From germline, CDR1 is SEHNR and CDR2 FQNEAQ (reference sequence). Germline trimming cut 5 bases from V and 3 bases from J; bases unmatched to any gene: 10. The CDR3 runs 16 residues. The CDR3 protein is CASSLYPTGETDTQYF. CDR3 nucleotides: TGTGCCAGCAGCCTGTATCCGACAGGGGAGACAGATACGCAGTATTTT.